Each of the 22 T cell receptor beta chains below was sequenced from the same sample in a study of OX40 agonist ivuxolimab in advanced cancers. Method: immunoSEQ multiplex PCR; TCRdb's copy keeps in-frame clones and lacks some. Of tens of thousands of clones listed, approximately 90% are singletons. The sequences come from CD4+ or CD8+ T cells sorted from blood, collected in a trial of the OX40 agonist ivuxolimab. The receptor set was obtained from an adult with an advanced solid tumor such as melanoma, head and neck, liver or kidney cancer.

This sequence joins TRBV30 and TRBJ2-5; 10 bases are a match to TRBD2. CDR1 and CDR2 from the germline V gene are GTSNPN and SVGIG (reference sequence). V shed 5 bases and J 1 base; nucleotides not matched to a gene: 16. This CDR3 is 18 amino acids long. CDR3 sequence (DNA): TGTGCCTGGCAATCGCGTCTTAGCGGGAGGCGACCCCAAGAGACCCAGTACTTC. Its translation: CAWQSRLSGRRPQETQYF.

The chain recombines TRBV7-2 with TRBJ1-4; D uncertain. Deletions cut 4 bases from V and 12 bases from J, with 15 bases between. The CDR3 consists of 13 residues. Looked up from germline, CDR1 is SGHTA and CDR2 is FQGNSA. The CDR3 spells CASSSVLRTELFF. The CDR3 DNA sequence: TGTGCCAGCAGCTCGGTTTTAAGGACGGAACTGTTTTTT. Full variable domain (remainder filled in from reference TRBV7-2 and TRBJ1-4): GAGVSQSPSNKVTEKGKDVELRCDPISGHTALYWYRQSLGQGLEFLIYFQGNSAPDKSGLPSDRFSAERTGGSVSTLTIQRTQQEDSAVYLCASSSVLRTELFFGSGTQLSVL.

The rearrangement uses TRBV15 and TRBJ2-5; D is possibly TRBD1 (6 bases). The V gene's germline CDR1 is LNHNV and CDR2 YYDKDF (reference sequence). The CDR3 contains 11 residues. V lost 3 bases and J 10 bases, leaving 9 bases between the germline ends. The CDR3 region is CATSSTGSQYF. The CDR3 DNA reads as TGTGCCACCAGCAGTACAGGGAGCCAGTACTTC.

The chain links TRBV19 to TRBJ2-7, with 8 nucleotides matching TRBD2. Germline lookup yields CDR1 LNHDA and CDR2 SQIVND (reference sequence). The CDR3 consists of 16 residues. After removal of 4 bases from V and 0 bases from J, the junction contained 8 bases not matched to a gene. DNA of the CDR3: TGTGCCAGTAGTAACGGACTAGCAGCTAGCTCCTACGAGCAGTACTTC. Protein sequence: CASSNGLAASSYEQYF. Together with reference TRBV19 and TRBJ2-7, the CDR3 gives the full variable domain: DGGITQSPKYLFRKEGQNVTLSCEQNLNHDAMYWYRQDPGQGLRLIYYSQIVNDFQKGDIAEGYSVSREKKESFPLTVTSAQKNPTAFYLCASSNGLAASSYEQYFGPGTRLTVT.

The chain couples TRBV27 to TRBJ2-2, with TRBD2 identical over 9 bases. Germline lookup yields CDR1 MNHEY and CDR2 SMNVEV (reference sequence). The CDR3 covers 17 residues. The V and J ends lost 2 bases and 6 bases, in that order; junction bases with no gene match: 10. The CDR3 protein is CASSLRSGSRSPGELFF. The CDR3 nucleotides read TGTGCCAGCAGTTTACGTAGCGGGAGTAGATCCCCCGGGGAGCTGTTTTTT.

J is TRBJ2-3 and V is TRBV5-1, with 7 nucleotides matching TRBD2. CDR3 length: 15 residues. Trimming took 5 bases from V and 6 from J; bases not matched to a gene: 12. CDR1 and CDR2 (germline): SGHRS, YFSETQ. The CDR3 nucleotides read TGCGCCAGCAGAACTTTCGGACGGGAGGACGATACGCAGTATTTT. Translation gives CASRTFGREDDTQYF.

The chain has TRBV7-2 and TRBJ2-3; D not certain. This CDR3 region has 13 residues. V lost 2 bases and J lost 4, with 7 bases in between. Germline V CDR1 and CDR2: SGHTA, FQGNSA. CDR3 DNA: TGTGCCAGCAGCTTACTCAGGCCAGATACGCAGTATTTT. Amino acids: CASSLLRPDTQYF.

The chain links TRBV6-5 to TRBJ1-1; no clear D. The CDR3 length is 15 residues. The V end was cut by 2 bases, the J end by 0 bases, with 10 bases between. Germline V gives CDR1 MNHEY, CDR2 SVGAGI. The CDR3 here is CASSYRAHLNTEAFF. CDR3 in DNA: TGTGCCAGCAGTTACCGGGCTCACTTGAACACTGAAGCTTTCTTT.

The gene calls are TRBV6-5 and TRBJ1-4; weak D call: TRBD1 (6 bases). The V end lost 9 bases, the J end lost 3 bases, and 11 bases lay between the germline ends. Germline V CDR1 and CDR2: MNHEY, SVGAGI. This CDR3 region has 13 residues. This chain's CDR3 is CASGRGANEKLFF. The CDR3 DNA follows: TGTGCCAGTGGAAGGGGGGCTAATGAAAAACTGTTTTTT.

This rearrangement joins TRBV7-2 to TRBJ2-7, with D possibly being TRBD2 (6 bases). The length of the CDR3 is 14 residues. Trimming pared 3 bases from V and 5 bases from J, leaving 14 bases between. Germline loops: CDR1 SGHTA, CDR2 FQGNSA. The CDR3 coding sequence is TGTGCCAGCAGCTTCCGCCCCGGAGGGAACGAGCAGTACTTC. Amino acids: CASSFRPGGNEQYF.

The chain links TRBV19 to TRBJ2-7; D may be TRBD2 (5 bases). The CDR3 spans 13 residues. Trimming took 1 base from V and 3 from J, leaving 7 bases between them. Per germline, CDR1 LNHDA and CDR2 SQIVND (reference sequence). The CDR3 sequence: CASSIGRGYEQYF. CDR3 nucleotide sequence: TGTGCCAGTAGTATAGGACGGGGCTACGAGCAGTACTTC.

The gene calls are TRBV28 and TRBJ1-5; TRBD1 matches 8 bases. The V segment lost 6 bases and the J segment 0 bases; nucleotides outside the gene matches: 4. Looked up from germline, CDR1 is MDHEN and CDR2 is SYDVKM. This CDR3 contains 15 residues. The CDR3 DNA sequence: TGTGCCAGCAGAAGCCAGGGGGCTAGCAATCAGCCCCAGCATTTT. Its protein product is CASRSQGASNQPQHF.

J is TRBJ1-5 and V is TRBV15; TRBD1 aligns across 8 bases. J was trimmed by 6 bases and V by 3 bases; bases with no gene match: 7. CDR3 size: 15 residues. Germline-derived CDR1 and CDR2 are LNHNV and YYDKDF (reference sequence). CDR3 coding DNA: TGTGCCACCAGCAGTTTTCAGGGGGCCTTTCAGCCCCAGCATTTT. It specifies CATSSFQGAFQPQHF.

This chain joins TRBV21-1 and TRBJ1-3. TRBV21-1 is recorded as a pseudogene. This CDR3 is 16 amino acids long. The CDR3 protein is CASSCLSFPTGNTIYF. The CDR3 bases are TGTGCCAGCAGCTGCCTCTCATTTCCTACTGGAAACACCATATATTTT.

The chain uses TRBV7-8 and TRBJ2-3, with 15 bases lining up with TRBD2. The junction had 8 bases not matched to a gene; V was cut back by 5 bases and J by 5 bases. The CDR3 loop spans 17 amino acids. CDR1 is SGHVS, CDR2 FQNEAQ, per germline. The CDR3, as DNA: TGTGCCAGCAGCCTCGGACTAGCGGGAGGGCCTGTAGATACGCAGTATTTT. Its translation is CASSLGLAGGPVDTQYF.

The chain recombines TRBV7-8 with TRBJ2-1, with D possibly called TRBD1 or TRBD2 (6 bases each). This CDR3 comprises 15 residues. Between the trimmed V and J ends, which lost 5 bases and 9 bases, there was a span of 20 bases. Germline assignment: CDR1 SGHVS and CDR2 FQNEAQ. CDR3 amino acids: CASSTKTGGAFEQFF. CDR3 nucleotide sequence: TGTGCCAGCAGCACAAAGACAGGAGGGGCATTTGAGCAGTTCTTC.

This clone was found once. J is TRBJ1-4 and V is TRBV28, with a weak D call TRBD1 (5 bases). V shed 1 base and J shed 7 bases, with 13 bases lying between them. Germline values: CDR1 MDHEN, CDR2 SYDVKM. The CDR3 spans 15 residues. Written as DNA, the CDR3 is TGTGCCAGCAGTTTATTCGGCAGGGTGGCTGAAAAACTGTTTTTT. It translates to CASSLFGRVAEKLFF.

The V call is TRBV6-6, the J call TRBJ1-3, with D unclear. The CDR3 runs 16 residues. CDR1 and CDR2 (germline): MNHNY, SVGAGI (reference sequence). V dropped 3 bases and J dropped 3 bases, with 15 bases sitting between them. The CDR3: CASSYSAVEVGNTIYF. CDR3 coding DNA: TGTGCCAGCAGTTATTCGGCTGTGGAGGTTGGAAACACCATATATTTT.

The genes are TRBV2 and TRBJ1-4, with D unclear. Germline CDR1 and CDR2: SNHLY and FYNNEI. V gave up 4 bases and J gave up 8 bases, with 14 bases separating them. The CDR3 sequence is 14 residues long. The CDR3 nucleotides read TGTGCCAGCAGTGTAGAGCTCACCAGGGAAAAACTGTTTTTT. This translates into CASSVELTREKLFF.

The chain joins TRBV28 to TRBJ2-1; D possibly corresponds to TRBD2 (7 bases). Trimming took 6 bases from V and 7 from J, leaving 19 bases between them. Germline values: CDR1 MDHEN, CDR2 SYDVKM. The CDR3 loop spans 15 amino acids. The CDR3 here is CASSPSGGGGNEQFF. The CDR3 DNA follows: TGTGCCAGCAGCCCTAGCGGAGGGGGGGGGAATGAGCAGTTCTTC.

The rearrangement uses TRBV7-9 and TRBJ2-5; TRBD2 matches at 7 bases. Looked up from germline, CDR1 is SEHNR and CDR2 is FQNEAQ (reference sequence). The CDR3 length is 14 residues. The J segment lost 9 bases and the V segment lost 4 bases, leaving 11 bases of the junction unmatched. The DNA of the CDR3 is TGTGCCAGCAGCTATGGGGGAGGGTCTGTGGCCCAGTACTTC. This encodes CASSYGGGSVAQYF.

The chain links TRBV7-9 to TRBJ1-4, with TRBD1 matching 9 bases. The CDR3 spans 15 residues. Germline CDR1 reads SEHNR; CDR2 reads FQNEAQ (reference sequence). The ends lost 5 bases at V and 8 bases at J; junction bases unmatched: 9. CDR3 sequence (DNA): TGTGCCAGCAGCCCACGGGACAGGGAAGAGGAAAAACTGTTTTTT. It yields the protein CASSPRDREEEKLFF.